Here is one TCR beta chain with its context. CDR1 SGHDT and CDR2 YYEEEE come from the germline V gene. The CDR3 runs to 16 residues. The V segment lost 0 bases and the J segment 3 bases; nucleotides outside the gene matches: 4. This record comes from a study of sequential checkpoint blockade in melanoma. Study summary: First-line arms were nivolumab then ipilimumab, or the reverse, randomized 1:1. After both sequences, patients received maintenance nivolumab.

The table came from immunoSEQ multiplex PCR; TCRdb's copy has only in-frame clones and leaves some out. The table lists approximately 9,300 clones, about three quarters of them singletons, with approximately 13% in the top ten. Treatment reported: randomized to nivolumab then ipilimumab (arm A) or the reverse (arm B). DNA-damaging chemotherapy had not been given to any patient beforehand. PBMC sorting kept live CD3+CD8+ cells without CD19 or CD56. The rearrangement uses TRBV5-6 and TRBJ1-4, with 8 bases matching TRBD1. This TCR derives from a human donor with melanoma. Sequencing used CD8+ T cells sorted from blood (inferred from file names), obtained from a patient given nivolumab and ipilimumab in sequence. The CDR3 region is CASSLGTGLSNEKLFF. For the CDR3, the DNA is TGTGCCAGCAGCTTGGGGACAGGGTTGTCTAATGAAAAACTGTTTTTT.